Below, 24 T cell receptor beta chains from the same sample are listed, as sequenced in a study of Ad26.COV2.S vaccination and SARS-CoV-2 variants. Method: immunoSEQ multiplex PCR; TCRdb's copy keeps in-frame clones and lacks some. Among about 480,000 clones listed, around 88% were seen once. Described treatment: some 19 received Ad26.COV2.S at low or high dose, single or two shots; 5 received placebo; per-sample allocation not given. Sample collection was performed on day 63 after the first vaccine or placebo injection. The sample in question was peripheral blood, obtained in a trial of Ad26.COV2.S vaccine versus placebo. These receptors were collected from a person between 18 and 65 years old who received the Ad26.COV2.S COVID-19 vaccine or a placebo.

With regard to this clone: The sample holds other DNA sequences that translate to the same CDR3. The chain joins TRBV7-8 to TRBJ2-3; 14 nucleotides align to TRBD2. The CDR3 contains 18 residues. Germline assignment: CDR1 SGHVS and CDR2 FQNEAQ. J lost 0 bases, V lost 5 bases, and 7 bases had no gene match. This CDR3 is CASSPRLAGGVSTDTQYF. For the CDR3, the DNA is TGTGCCAGCAGCCCAAGACTAGCGGGAGGGGTTAGCACAGATACGCAGTATTTT. Using reference TRBV7-8 and TRBJ2-3 for the parts outside the CDR3, the full variable domain is GAGVSQSPRYKVAKRGQDVALRCDPISGHVSLFWYQQALGQGPEFLTYFQNEAQLDKSGLPSDRFFAERPEGSVSTLKIQRTQQEDSAVYLCASSPRLAGGVSTDTQYFGPGTRLTVL.

This clone was found a few times. The chain carries TRBV9 and TRBJ2-2, with 10 bases aligning to TRBD2. CDR3 size: 18 residues. CDR1 is SGDLS and CDR2 is YYNGEE in the germline V gene. V lost 1 base, J lost 7 bases, and 13 bases stayed unmatched. CDR3 nucleotide sequence: TGTGCCAGCAGCGTAAACAAGCGGCTAGCGGGAGATGGCGGGGAGCTGTTTTTT. Translating it yields CASSVNKRLAGDGGELFF.

This clone was observed a few times. The genes are TRBV11-2 and TRBJ1-2; D gene unclear. The CDR3 covers 12 residues. Per the germline V gene, CDR1 is SGHAT and CDR2 is FQNNGV. Trimming took 5 bases from V and 4 from J, leaving 8 bases between them. The CDR3: CASSNAGYGYTF. The CDR3 DNA is TGTGCCAGCAGCAATGCGGGCTATGGCTACACCTTC.

The chain has TRBV7-2 and TRBJ1-2, with 7 positions matching TRBD1. J was trimmed by 4 bases and V by 2 bases; bases with no gene match: 7. The CDR3 runs to 15 residues. Germline V gene data show CDR1 as SGHTA and CDR2 as FQGNSA. The CDR3 is CASSLFPRGIYGYTF. CDR3 coding DNA: TGTGCCAGCAGCTTATTCCCCAGGGGGATCTATGGCTACACCTTC.

The V call is TRBV29-1, the J call TRBJ1-1; D ambiguous. V lost 2 bases and J 11 bases, leaving 15 bases between the germline ends. CDR3 length equals 12 residues. Germline-derived CDR1 and CDR2 are SQVTM and ANQGSEA. DNA of the CDR3: TGCAGCGTTGAAATTTGGGCTCCGGGGGCTTTCTTT. Translation gives CSVEIWAPGAFF.

The chain recombines TRBV19 with TRBJ2-2; a weak D match, TRBD2 (7 bases). This CDR3 has 13 residues. Trimming shortened V by 7 bases and J by 8 bases, and 14 bases separated the two germline ends. CDR1 is LNHDA, CDR2 SQIVND, per germline (reference sequence). The CDR3 coding sequence is TGTGCCAGTACCCGGGGGGCGGGTGGGGAGCTGTTTTTT. Translating it yields CASTRGAGGELFF.

A word on this clone: It is unclear where the CDR3 begins or ends on the DNA, so no DNA is shown, and the CDR3 is as TCRdb lists it. The V call is TRBV21-1, the J call TRBJ2-7; TRBD1 reflects the table's D call only, with no check against the DNA. TRBV21-1 is deemed a pseudogene. A total of 16 residues make up the CDR3, ends included. CDR3 protein: CASSNLGQGYWCEQYF.

This clone was picked up a small number of times. V and J are TRBV24-1 and TRBJ2-3; D is unresolved. Germline V CDR1 and CDR2: KGHDR, SFDVKD. The CDR3 has 13 amino acids. V lost 4 bases and J lost 4, with 8 bases in between. In DNA form, the CDR3 reads TGTGCCACCAGTGAGGCCGTCCCAGATACGCAGTATTTT. As protein: CATSEAVPDTQYF.

The chain joins TRBV6-5 to TRBJ1-5, with D perhaps matching TRBD1 (6 bases). The CDR3 spans 13 residues. Trimming removed 9 bases from V and 7 bases from J, with 16 bases in between. The germline V gene encodes CDR1 MNHEY and CDR2 SVGAGI. CDR3 in amino acids: CASEGGANQPQHF. The CDR3 region has the DNA TGTGCCAGTGAAGGGGGAGCCAACCAGCCCCAGCATTTT.

Only a few counts were recorded for this clone. The chain has TRBV19 and TRBJ1-1; D is possibly TRBD1 (5 bases). This CDR3 has 14 residues. Per germline, CDR1 LNHDA and CDR2 SQIVND (reference sequence). Trimming took 6 bases from V and 4 from J, leaving 15 bases between them. The CDR3 region has the DNA TGTGCCAGTAGGGATGGGGGTCTAGGCACTGAAGCTTTCTTT. Translation gives CASRDGGLGTEAFF.

With respect to this clone: The limits of the CDR3 on the DNA are not certain, so only TCRdb's listed CDR3 is given. This chain connects TRBV30 to TRBJ1-1. The germline CDR1 and CDR2 sequences are GTSNPN and SVGIG (reference sequence). 11 amino acids form the CDR3, both terminal residues included. The CDR3 sequence is CARYPCPGRCF.

V is TRBV6-2 or TRBV6-3 and J is TRBJ1-5, with D unclear. The CDR3 has 16 amino acids. Germline V gives CDR1 MNHEY, CDR2 SVGEGT. Trimming shortened V by 0 bases and J by 5 bases, and 14 bases separated the two germline ends. DNA of the CDR3: TGTGCCAGCAGTTACTCGGGCACAGTCGTCGATCAGCCCCAGCATTTT. As protein: CASSYSGTVVDQPQHF.

The chain combines TRBV28 with TRBJ2-7, with D uncertain. The V gene's germline CDR1 is MDHEN and CDR2 SYDVKM. The CDR3 spans 12 residues. V lost 5 bases and J 2 bases, leaving 7 bases between the germline ends. The CDR3 DNA reads as TGTGCCAGCAGTCTCCCCGCCTACGAGCAGTACTTC. It is translated as CASSLPAYEQYF.

The chain has TRBV28 and TRBJ1-5, with TRBD1 as a possible D gene (5 bases). Between the trimmed V and J ends, which lost 6 bases and 1 base, there was a span of 13 bases. The CDR3 spans 15 residues. Germline values: CDR1 MDHEN, CDR2 SYDVKM. CDR3 sequence reads: CASSPPGQSNQPQHF. CDR3 sequence (DNA): TGTGCCAGCAGCCCCCCAGGGCAGAGCAATCAGCCCCAGCATTTT.

The chain uses TRBV6-2 or TRBV6-3 and TRBJ2-2; D is perhaps TRBD2 (6 bases). The CDR3 sequence is 15 residues long. CDR1 MNHEY and CDR2 SVGEGT come from the germline V gene. Trimming took 6 bases from V and 4 from J, leaving 15 bases between them. The CDR3 loop reads CASSLLGTPTGELFF. The DNA of the CDR3 is TGTGCCAGCAGCTTACTTGGGACTCCCACCGGGGAGCTGTTTTTT.

This clone was seen once. V gene TRBV7-2 combines with J gene TRBJ2-7; 7 bases agree with TRBD2. This CDR3 has 14 residues. V shed 1 base and J 6 bases; nucleotides not matched to a gene: 6. CDR1 SGHTA and CDR2 FQGNSA come from the germline V gene. CDR3 sequence reads: CASSLESGMREQYF. The CDR3 DNA sequence: TGTGCCAGCAGCTTAGAAAGCGGGATGCGCGAGCAGTACTTC.

The chain is built from TRBV30 and TRBJ1-2, with D maybe TRBD1 (5 bases). In germline, CDR1 is GTSNPN, CDR2 SVGIG (reference sequence). Trimming cost V 4 bases and J 8 bases, with 14 bases left between them. The CDR3 has 12 amino acids. The CDR3 protein is CAWNMGGGGYTF. The CDR3 coding sequence is TGTGCCTGGAACATGGGGGGTGGCGGCTACACCTTC.

The chain links TRBV2 to TRBJ1-5; D uncertain. CDR1 SNHLY and CDR2 FYNNEI come from the germline V gene. Trimming shortened V by 3 bases and J by 1 base, and 10 bases separated the two germline ends. The CDR3 extends over 15 amino acids. CDR3 loop: CASSENTVSNQPQHF. Written as DNA, the CDR3 is TGTGCCAGCAGTGAGAACACAGTAAGCAATCAGCCCCAGCATTTT.

CDR3 DNA: TGTGCCAGAGCTGTCGCAGCCAGTGAGCAGTTCTTC. Translating gives CARAVAASEQFF. The chain joins TRBV2 to TRBJ2-1; D not certain. V was trimmed by 9 bases and J by 9 bases, leaving 15 bases between them. This CDR3 spans 12 amino acids. CDR1 is SNHLY, CDR2 FYNNEI, per germline.

This clone has only a few counts. The rearrangement joins TRBV9 to TRBJ1-2; D is unresolved. Between the trimmed V and J ends, which lost 3 bases and 0 bases, there was a span of 15 bases. Germline CDR1 is SGDLS and CDR2 is YYNGEE. This CDR3 region has 16 residues. In DNA, the CDR3 is TGTGCCAGCAGCGCTTCTCGGGAGTCTTCTAACTATGGCTACACCTTC. Translating it yields CASSASRESSNYGYTF. Full variable domain (remainder filled in from reference TRBV9 and TRBJ1-2): DSGVTQTPKHLITATGQRVTLRCSPRSGDLSVYWYQQSLDQGLQFLIQYYNGEERAKGNILERFSAQQFPDLHSELNLSSLELGDSALYFCASSASRESSNYGYTFGSGTRLTVV.

The count of this clone is one. This sequence joins TRBV4-3 and TRBJ2-1, with D perhaps given as TRBD1 or TRBD2 (5 bases each). This CDR3 has 17 amino acids. V lost 0 bases to trimming and J lost 0 bases, with 12 bases between them. Germline V CDR1 and CDR2: LGHNA, YSLEER. CDR3 bases: TGCGCCAGCAGCCAAGAGTACGGGGCGAGCTCCTACAATGAGCAGTTCTTC. It codes for CASSQEYGASSYNEQFF.

The chain carries TRBV5-1 and TRBJ2-3; maybe TRBD2 (6 bases). Trimming removed 9 bases at V and 6 bases at J, with 17 bases between. The CDR3 is made up of 13 amino acids. CDR1 and CDR2 (germline): SGHRS, YFSETQ. The CDR3 loop reads CATRRALVDTQYF. CDR3 bases: TGCGCCACCCGGAGGGCATTGGTCGATACGCAGTATTTT.

J is TRBJ1-6 and V is TRBV6-4; 12 nucleotides agree with TRBD1. The V segment lost 9 bases and the J segment 7 bases; nucleotides outside the gene matches: 7. The CDR3 loop spans 15 amino acids. CDR1 is MRHNA and CDR2 is SNTAGT in the germline V gene. Written as DNA, the CDR3 is TGTGCCAGGCCGGGACAGGGGGCCCTCAATTCACCCCTCCACTTT. It translates to CARPGQGALNSPLHF.

The chain links TRBV7-2 to TRBJ1-2, with D possibly being TRBD1 (5 bases). Germline values: CDR1 SGHTA, CDR2 FQGNSA. The V end lost 9 bases, the J end lost 4 bases, and 12 bases lay between the germline ends. This CDR3 has 12 amino acids. CDR3 sequence (DNA): TGTGCCAGGAGGGACGGCTTCTATGGCTACACCTTC. Residues: CARRDGFYGYTF.